This is a list of T cell receptor beta chains from one sample in a study of shared clonotypes between healthy human individuals. Libraries were prepared by immunoSEQ multiplex PCR; TCRdb keeps only in-frame clonotypes and omits some of them. The table has around 430,000 clones, roughly 77% seen once. The specimen sequenced was PBMCs. Receptors were obtained from a woman aged 40 to 50 in good health. Some clones in this sample may be carry-over from other donors' samples. The CDR3 runs from the conserved cysteine through the conserved F or W. D genes are given only for firm matches. Some rows have no size entry. The others give once, few or many, or a class for an expanded clone.

length	V	D	J	size	DNA	CDR3
13	TRBV11-2	.	TRBJ2-1	.	TGTGCCAGCAGCTTAGGACGCTGGAATGAGCAGTTCTTC	CASSLGRWNEQFF
13	TRBV5-1	.	TRBJ2-7	.	TGCGCCAGCAGCTTGGCAGTGACAGACGAGCAGTACTTC	CASSLAVTDEQYF
16	TRBV10-3	TRBD2	TRBJ2-3	.	TGTGCCATCAGTGAACCGGGACTAGTAGGTGCAGATACGCAGTATTTT	CAISEPGLVGADTQYF
12	TRBV10-3	.	TRBJ2-1	.	TGTGCCATCAGGGCCGAGTACAATGAGCAGTTCTTC	CAIRAEYNEQFF
13	TRBV10-3	.	TRBJ1-2	few	TGTGCCATCAGTGAGACGACAGGCAGTGTCGTTACCTTC	CAISETTGSVVTF
16	TRBV7-7	TRBD1	TRBJ2-2	.	TGTGCCAGCAGCCCGAGGACAGGGGGCTACACCGGGGAGCTGTTTTTT	CASSPRTGGYTGELFF
15	TRBV6-6	TRBD1	TRBJ2-1	.	TGTGCCAGCAGTCACCCGGGACAGGGAAACAATGAGCAGTTCTTC	CASSHPGQGNNEQFF
17	TRBV2	TRBD2	TRBJ2-7	many	TGTGCCAGCATGGGGGCCGGGACTAGCGGCCGGGGCTACGAGCAGTACTTC	CASMGAGTSGRGYEQYF
14	TRBV7-2	.	TRBJ2-2	.	TGTGCCAGCAGCTTATTTCAGAACACCGGGGAGCTGTTTTTT	CASSLFQNTGELFF
13	TRBV30	.	TRBJ1-1	few	TGTGCCTGGAGTGTTTTGATGAACACTGAAGCTTTCTTT	CAWSVLMNTEAFF
15	TRBV5-1	.	TRBJ2-5	.	TGCGCCAGCAGCTTGAGAGCGGAGAGGGGGGAGACCCAGTACTTC	CASSLRAERGETQYF
15	TRBV9	TRBD2	TRBJ2-1	few	TGTGCCAGCAGCGTGGTAACTAGCGGATACAATGAGCAGTTCTTC	CASSVVTSGYNEQFF
14	TRBV19	.	TRBJ2-1	.	TGTGCCAGTAGTAACGGCCTCAGGTTTGGTGAGCAGTTCTTC	CASSNGLRFGEQFF
16	TRBV5-4	TRBD2	TRBJ2-1	once	TGTGCCAGCAGCTTGTTGGGGGACTACGCCTACAATGAGCAGTTCTTC	CASSLLGDYAYNEQFF
11	TRBV6-6	.	TRBJ2-1	.	TGTGCCAGCAGTTACGCGGACCGCCGGTTCTTC	CASSYADRRFF
14	TRBV5-6	TRBD1	TRBJ2-3	.	TGTGCCAGCAGCCCGACAGGGGGCACAGATACGCAGTATTTT	CASSPTGGTDTQYF
14	TRBV18	TRBD1	TRBJ2-7	.	TGTGCCAGCTCACCCAGGGACAGGCCCTACGAGCAGTACTTC	CASSPRDRPYEQYF
12	TRBV6-6	.	TRBJ1-2	.	TGTGCCAGCAGGCCCCCCGGGGGCGGCTACACCTTC	CASRPPGGGYTF
16	TRBV7-9	TRBD2	TRBJ2-2	.	TGTGCCAGCAGCCCTCGACTAGCGGGAGGGACCGGGGAGCTGTTTTTT	CASSPRLAGGTGELFF
16	TRBV4-2	TRBD2	TRBJ2-7	few	TGTGCCAGCAGTTTCTCCGGGACTAGGGCTTCCTACGAGCAGTACTTC	CASSFSGTRASYEQYF
17	TRBV5-8	.	TRBJ2-7	.	TGTGCCAGCAGCTTGGGCCGGGAGCCCCGTTTTCACGAGGAGCAGTACTTC	CASSLGREPRFHEEQYF
13	TRBV5-6	.	TRBJ2-5	.	TGTGCCAGCAGCTTGGGGCAGGGAAAGACCCAGTACTTC	CASSLGQGKTQYF